A selection of T cell receptor beta chains follows, all from one sample in a study of PD-1 blockade in classical Hodgkin lymphoma. Profiling relied on immunoSEQ multiplex PCR, and the TCRdb table lists in-frame clones only, not all of them. The table has some 150,000 clones, around 84% seen once. The material sequenced was peripheral blood mononuclear cells (PBMCs), taken before the second cycle of nivolumab. Receptors originate from a human donor with classical Hodgkin lymphoma. CDR3s include the opening cysteine and the closing phenylalanine or tryptophan. D genes are given only for firm matches. Where a row states a size, it is once, few, many or the class of an expanded clone; other rows omit it.

d_gene: NA; len: 15; j_gene: TRBJ1-2; v_gene: TRBV4-3; abundance: once; CDR3aa: CASSPRGGPNYGYTF; CDR3nt: TGCGCCAGCAGCCCAAGAGGGGGGCCCAACTATGGCTACACCTTC
d_gene: NA; len: 15; j_gene: TRBJ1-4; v_gene: TRBV18; abundance: NA; CDR3aa: CASSPPGRGGEKLFF; CDR3nt: TGTGCCAGCTCACCACCGGGTAGGGGCGGAGAAAAACTGTTTTTT
d_gene: TRBD1; len: 16; j_gene: TRBJ2-2; v_gene: TRBV7-2; abundance: few; CDR3aa: CASSYTGTGNTGELFF; CDR3nt: TGTGCCAGCAGTTACACCGGGACAGGGAACACCGGGGAGCTGTTTTTT
d_gene: TRBD2; len: 15; j_gene: TRBJ2-7; v_gene: TRBV5-4; abundance: few; CDR3aa: CASSQGTSGTYEQYF; CDR3nt: TGTGCCAGCAGCCAAGGGACTAGCGGAACCTACGAGCAGTACTTC
d_gene: TRBD1; len: 17; j_gene: TRBJ1-1; v_gene: TRBV2; abundance: NA; CDR3aa: CASSEAWDRGLNTEAFF; CDR3nt: TGTGCCAGCAGTGAAGCTTGGGACAGGGGACTAAACACTGAAGCTTTCTTT
d_gene: TRBD1; len: 15; j_gene: TRBJ1-2; v_gene: TRBV6-6; abundance: few; CDR3aa: CASTAGTGVDHGYTF; CDR3nt: TGTGCCAGCACGGCCGGGACAGGGGTCGACCATGGCTACACCTTC
d_gene: TRBD2; len: 16; j_gene: TRBJ2-1; v_gene: TRBV19; abundance: NA; CDR3aa: CASSMGGLVVYNEQFF; CDR3nt: TGTGCCAGTAGTATGGGTGGACTAGTGGTCTACAATGAGCAGTTCTTC
d_gene: NA; len: 18; j_gene: TRBJ1-5; v_gene: TRBV28; abundance: NA; CDR3aa: CASSFVGQPLYSNQPQHF; CDR3nt: TGTGCCAGCAGTTTCGTCGGACAGCCCCTTTATAGCAATCAGCCCCAGCATTTT
d_gene: NA; len: 13; j_gene: TRBJ2-1; v_gene: TRBV6-6; abundance: NA; CDR3aa: CASSYSGSPGQFF; CDR3nt: TGTGCCAGCAGTTACTCAGGCAGCCCGGGGCAGTTCTTC
d_gene: TRBD1; len: 15; j_gene: TRBJ2-5; v_gene: TRBV27; abundance: NA; CDR3aa: CASSFWDRIQETQYF; CDR3nt: TGTGCCAGCAGTTTTTGGGACAGGATCCAAGAGACCCAGTACTTC
d_gene: NA; len: 13; j_gene: TRBJ2-6; v_gene: TRBV5-1; abundance: NA; CDR3aa: CASITPGANVLTF; CDR3nt: TGCGCCAGCATAACTCCTGGGGCCAACGTCCTGACTTTC
d_gene: NA; len: 14; j_gene: TRBJ1-5; v_gene: TRBV9; abundance: NA; CDR3aa: CASSPPGAWQPQHF; CDR3nt: TGTGCCAGCAGCCCCCCGGGGGCATGGCAGCCCCAGCATTTT
d_gene: NA; len: 13; j_gene: TRBJ1-2; v_gene: TRBV6-1; abundance: NA; CDR3aa: CASSEAGNYGYTF; CDR3nt: TGTGCCAGCAGTGAAGCGGGCAACTATGGCTACACCTTC
d_gene: TRBD1; len: 15; j_gene: TRBJ2-3; v_gene: TRBV5-1; abundance: NA; CDR3aa: CASSRGQVITDTQYF; CDR3nt: TGCGCCAGCAGCCGGGGACAGGTGATCACAGATACGCAGTATTTT
d_gene: TRBD1; len: 14; j_gene: TRBJ2-7; v_gene: TRBV7-2; abundance: NA; CDR3aa: CASTRDRGPYEQYF; CDR3nt: TGTGCCAGCACCCGGGACAGGGGGCCCTACGAGCAGTACTTC
d_gene: NA; len: 15; j_gene: TRBJ1-5; v_gene: TRBV2; abundance: few; CDR3aa: CASSDVGRSGQPQHF; CDR3nt: TGTGCCAGCAGTGATGTCGGCAGGTCGGGTCAGCCCCAGCATTTT
d_gene: NA; len: 15; j_gene: TRBJ2-3; v_gene: TRBV9; abundance: once; CDR3aa: CASSVTPASTDTQYF; CDR3nt: TGTGCCAGCAGCGTAACGCCGGCTAGCACAGATACGCAGTATTTT
d_gene: NA; len: 14; j_gene: TRBJ2-5; v_gene: TRBV7-9; abundance: NA; CDR3aa: CASSLVRGQETQYF; CDR3nt: TGTGCCAGCAGCTTAGTGCGGGGCCAAGAGACCCAGTACTTC
d_gene: TRBD1; len: 15; j_gene: TRBJ2-1; v_gene: TRBV7-8; abundance: NA; CDR3aa: CASSKTGAREDEQFF; CDR3nt: TGTGCCAGCAGCAAAACAGGGGCCCGTGAGGATGAGCAGTTCTTC
d_gene: NA; len: 16; j_gene: TRBJ1-2; v_gene: TRBV1; abundance: NA; CDR3aa: CTSSQHHQKFAGGYTF; CDR3nt: TGCACCAGCAGCCAACACCACCAGAAATTCGCGGGTGGCTACACCTTC
d_gene: TRBD1; len: 14; j_gene: TRBJ1-2; v_gene: TRBV28; abundance: NA; CDR3aa: CASSLTGTAYGYTF; CDR3nt: TGTGCCAGCAGTTTAACGGGGACAGCCTATGGCTACACCTTC
d_gene: NA; len: 14; j_gene: TRBJ1-6; v_gene: TRBV4-3; abundance: NA; CDR3aa: CASSPTGPNSPLHF; CDR3nt: TGCGCCAGCAGCCCGACAGGTCCTAATTCACCCCTCCACTTT
d_gene: NA; len: 21; j_gene: TRBJ2-5; v_gene: TRBV7-6; abundance: NA; CDR3aa: CASTPQGTPLESDSQVETQYF; CDR3nt: TGTGCCAGCACCCCGCAAGGGACCCCTCTAGAATCAGACAGTCAAGTAGAGACCCAGTACTTC
d_gene: NA; len: 13; j_gene: TRBJ2-5; v_gene: TRBV7-3; abundance: NA; CDR3aa: CASSLHREETQYF; CDR3nt: TGTGCCAGCAGCTTACACAGGGAAGAGACCCAGTACTTC
d_gene: TRBD1; len: 16; j_gene: TRBJ2-5; v_gene: TRBV18; abundance: NA; CDR3aa: CASSQVFTGGGETQYF; CDR3nt: TGTGCCAGCTCACAGGTCTTCACAGGGGGCGGAGAGACCCAGTACTTC
d_gene: NA; len: 16; j_gene: TRBJ2-1; v_gene: TRBV4-1; abundance: NA; CDR3aa: CASSQGGGGFDNEQFF; CDR3nt: TGCGCCAGCAGCCAAGGGGGCGGAGGGTTCGACAATGAGCAGTTCTTC
d_gene: NA; len: 15; j_gene: TRBJ1-1; v_gene: TRBV6-5; abundance: NA; CDR3aa: CASSYSMGGDTEAFF; CDR3nt: TGTGCCAGCAGTTACTCGATGGGGGGGGACACTGAAGCTTTCTTT
d_gene: NA; len: 15; j_gene: TRBJ1-3; v_gene: TRBV6-5; abundance: NA; CDR3aa: CASSPSRFSGNTIYF; CDR3nt: TGTGCCAGCAGCCCATCCCGGTTCTCTGGAAACACCATATATTTT
d_gene: NA; len: 18; j_gene: TRBJ2-7; v_gene: TRBV7-7; abundance: NA; CDR3aa: CASSLAPPLAGWGYEQYF; CDR3nt: TGTGCTAGCAGCTTAGCCCCCCCACTAGCTGGGTGGGGCTACGAGCAGTACTTC
d_gene: NA; len: 15; j_gene: TRBJ1-5; v_gene: TRBV5-1; abundance: few; CDR3aa: CASSFEGHSNQPQHF; CDR3nt: TGCGCCAGCAGCTTCGAGGGGCATAGCAATCAGCCCCAGCATTTT
d_gene: NA; len: 15; j_gene: TRBJ1-1; v_gene: TRBV4-1; abundance: NA; CDR3aa: CASSPTGGWGPEAFF; CDR3nt: TGCGCCAGCAGCCCCACCGGGGGGTGGGGGCCTGAAGCTTTCTTT
d_gene: TRBD1; len: 14; j_gene: TRBJ1-4; v_gene: TRBV10-3; abundance: once; CDR3aa: CATLPGTGNEKLFF; CDR3nt: TGTGCCACCCTCCCCGGGACAGGCAATGAAAAACTGTTTTTT
d_gene: TRBD2; len: 17; j_gene: TRBJ2-1; v_gene: TRBV10-1; abundance: NA; CDR3aa: CASSVLAGGPFYNEQFF; CDR3nt: TGCGCCAGCAGTGTTCTAGCGGGAGGGCCCTTCTACAATGAGCAGTTCTTC
d_gene: NA; len: 13; j_gene: TRBJ2-3; v_gene: TRBV7-7; abundance: few; CDR3aa: CASSLDPADTQYF; CDR3nt: TGTGCTAGCAGCTTAGACCCCGCAGATACGCAGTATTTT
d_gene: NA; len: 11; j_gene: TRBJ1-1; v_gene: TRBV6-5; abundance: NA; CDR3aa: CASSRGTEAFF; CDR3nt: TGTGCCAGCTCAAGGGGCACTGAAGCTTTCTTT
d_gene: NA; len: 17; j_gene: TRBJ2-7; v_gene: TRBV28; abundance: NA; CDR3aa: CASSFTQGSSANYEQYF; CDR3nt: TGTGCCAGCAGTTTCACCCAGGGGTCTAGCGCTAACTACGAGCAGTACTTC
d_gene: NA; len: 14; j_gene: TRBJ1-2; v_gene: TRBV7-2; abundance: once; CDR3aa: CASSLGGENYGYTF; CDR3nt: TGTGCCAGCAGCTTGGGGGGGGAAAACTATGGCTACACCTTC
d_gene: TRBD1; len: 15; j_gene: TRBJ2-5; v_gene: TRBV11-3; abundance: NA; CDR3aa: CASSFGTGFRETQYF; CDR3nt: TGTGCCAGCAGCTTCGGGACAGGGTTTAGAGAGACCCAGTACTTC
d_gene: NA; len: 13; j_gene: TRBJ1-1; v_gene: TRBV30; abundance: NA; CDR3aa: CAWNLNGNTEAFF; CDR3nt: TGTGCCTGGAACCTAAATGGGAACACTGAAGCTTTCTTT
d_gene: NA; len: 12; j_gene: TRBJ2-7; v_gene: TRBV19; abundance: few; CDR3aa: CASSNRVSEQYF; CDR3nt: TGTGCCAGTAGTAACAGGGTCAGCGAGCAGTACTTC
d_gene: NA; len: 16; j_gene: TRBJ2-7; v_gene: TRBV9; abundance: NA; CDR3aa: CASSVGGGAVAYEQYF; CDR3nt: TGTGCCAGCAGCGTAGGTGGGGGCGCGGTCGCCTACGAGCAGTACTTC
d_gene: TRBD1; len: 14; j_gene: TRBJ2-2; v_gene: TRBV7-3; abundance: NA; CDR3aa: CASSPGQTSGELFF; CDR3nt: TGTGCCAGCAGCCCGGGACAGACAAGCGGGGAGCTGTTTTTT
d_gene: NA; len: 14; j_gene: TRBJ1-2; v_gene: TRBV19; abundance: few; CDR3aa: CASSIAFGSYGYTF; CDR3nt: TGTGCCAGTAGTATAGCATTCGGGAGCTATGGCTACACCTTC
d_gene: NA; len: 15; j_gene: TRBJ2-1; v_gene: TRBV7-2; abundance: NA; CDR3aa: CASSPRGGPYNEQFF; CDR3nt: TGTGCCAGCAGCCCCAGGGGAGGTCCCTACAATGAGCAGTTCTTC
d_gene: NA; len: 14; j_gene: TRBJ1-2; v_gene: TRBV28; abundance: NA; CDR3aa: CASSLFGTAYGYTF; CDR3nt: TGTGCCAGCAGTTTATTTGGGACGGCCTATGGCTACACCTTC
d_gene: NA; len: 15; j_gene: TRBJ2-6; v_gene: TRBV19; abundance: NA; CDR3aa: CASHIGGSGANVLTF; CDR3nt: TGTGCCAGTCACATCGGAGGGTCCGGGGCCAACGTCCTGACTTTC
d_gene: NA; len: 12; j_gene: TRBJ2-7; v_gene: TRBV5-6; abundance: NA; CDR3aa: CASSLTDYEQYF; CDR3nt: TGTGCCAGCAGCTTGACAGACTACGAGCAGTACTTC
d_gene: TRBD2; len: 14; j_gene: TRBJ2-3; v_gene: TRBV10-3; abundance: NA; CDR3aa: CAIKTGGSTDTQYF; CDR3nt: TGTGCCATCAAAACGGGGGGGAGCACAGATACGCAGTATTTT
d_gene: NA; len: 13; j_gene: TRBJ2-5; v_gene: TRBV10-3; abundance: NA; CDR3aa: CAISDRSQETQYF; CDR3nt: TGTGCCATCAGTGACAGGAGCCAAGAGACCCAGTACTTC
d_gene: NA; len: 13; j_gene: TRBJ1-1; v_gene: TRBV7-9; abundance: NA; CDR3aa: CASSLHQNTEAFF; CDR3nt: TGTGCCAGCAGCTTACATCAGAACACTGAAGCTTTCTTT
d_gene: TRBD1; len: 13; j_gene: TRBJ1-2; v_gene: TRBV2; abundance: NA; CDR3aa: CASSQQGIEGYTF; CDR3nt: TGTGCCAGCAGCCAACAGGGGATCGAAGGCTACACCTTC
d_gene: NA; len: 16; j_gene: TRBJ1-2; v_gene: TRBV9; abundance: once; CDR3aa: CASSVGPAGVAYGYTF; CDR3nt: TGTGCCAGCAGCGTAGGACCGGCGGGGGTTGCCTATGGCTACACCTTC
d_gene: TRBD2; len: 15; j_gene: TRBJ2-1; v_gene: TRBV4-3; abundance: NA; CDR3aa: CASSRQTSGDNEQFF; CDR3nt: TGCGCCAGCAGCCGCCAGACTAGCGGCGACAATGAGCAGTTCTTC